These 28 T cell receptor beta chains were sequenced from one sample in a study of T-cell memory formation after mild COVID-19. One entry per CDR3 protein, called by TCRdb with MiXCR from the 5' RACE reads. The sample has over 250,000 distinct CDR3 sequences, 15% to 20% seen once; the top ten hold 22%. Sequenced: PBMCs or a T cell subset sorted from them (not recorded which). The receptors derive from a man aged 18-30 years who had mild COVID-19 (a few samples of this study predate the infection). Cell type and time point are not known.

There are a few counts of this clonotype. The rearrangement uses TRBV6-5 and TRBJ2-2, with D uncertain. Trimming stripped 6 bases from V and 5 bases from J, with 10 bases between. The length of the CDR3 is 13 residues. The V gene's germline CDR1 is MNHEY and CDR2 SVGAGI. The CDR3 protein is CASSLLETGELFF. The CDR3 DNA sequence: TGTGCCAGCAGCCTGCTGGAGACCGGGGAGCTGTTTTTT.

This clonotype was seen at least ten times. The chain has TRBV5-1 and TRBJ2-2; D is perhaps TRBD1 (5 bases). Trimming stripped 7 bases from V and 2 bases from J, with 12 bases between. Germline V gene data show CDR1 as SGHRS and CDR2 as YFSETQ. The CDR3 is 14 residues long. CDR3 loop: CASQPGPNTGELFF. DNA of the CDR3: TGCGCCAGCCAGCCAGGGCCAAACACCGGGGAGCTGTTTTTT.

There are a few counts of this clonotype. The CDR3 sequence is CASSSRDRGYTF. CDR3 in DNA: TGTGCCAGCAGTAGCAGGGACCGGGGCTACACCTTC. The chain combines TRBV2 with TRBJ1-2, with D possibly being TRBD1 (5 bases). CDR3 length equals 12 residues. The V and J ends lost 5 bases and 8 bases respectively, with 12 bases between them. Germline values: CDR1 SNHLY, CDR2 FYNNEI.

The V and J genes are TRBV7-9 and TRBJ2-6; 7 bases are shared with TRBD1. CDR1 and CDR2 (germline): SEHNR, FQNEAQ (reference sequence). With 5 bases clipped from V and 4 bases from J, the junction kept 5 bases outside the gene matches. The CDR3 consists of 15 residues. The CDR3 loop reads CASSPTGPGANVLTF. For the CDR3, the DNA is TGTGCCAGCAGCCCGACAGGGCCCGGGGCCAACGTCCTGACTTTC.

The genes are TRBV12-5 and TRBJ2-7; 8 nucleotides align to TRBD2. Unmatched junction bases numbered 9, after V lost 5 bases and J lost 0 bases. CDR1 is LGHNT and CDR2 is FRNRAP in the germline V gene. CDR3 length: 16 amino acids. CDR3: CASGKRTGTSSYEQYV. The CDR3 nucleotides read TGTGCTAGTGGTAAAAGGACGGGGACTAGCTCCTACGAGCAGTACGTC.

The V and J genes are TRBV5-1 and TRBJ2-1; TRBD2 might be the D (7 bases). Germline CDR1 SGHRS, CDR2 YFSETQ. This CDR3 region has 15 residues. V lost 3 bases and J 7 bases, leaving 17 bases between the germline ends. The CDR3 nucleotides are TGCGCCAGCAGCTGGGGGTCGGGGGGCATGAATGAGCAGTTCTTC. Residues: CASSWGSGGMNEQFF.

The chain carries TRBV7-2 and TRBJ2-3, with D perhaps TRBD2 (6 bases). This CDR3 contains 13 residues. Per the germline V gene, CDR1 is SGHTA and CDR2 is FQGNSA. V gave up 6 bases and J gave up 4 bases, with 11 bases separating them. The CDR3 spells CASRQTSSDTQYF. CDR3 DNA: TGTGCCAGCAGACAAACTAGCTCAGATACGCAGTATTTT.

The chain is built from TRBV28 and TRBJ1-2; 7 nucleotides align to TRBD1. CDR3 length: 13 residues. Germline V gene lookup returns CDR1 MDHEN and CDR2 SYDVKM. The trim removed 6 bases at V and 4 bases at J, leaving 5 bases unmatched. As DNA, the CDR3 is TGTGCCAGCAGACTGGGACAGACCTATGGCTACACCTTC. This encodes CASRLGQTYGYTF.

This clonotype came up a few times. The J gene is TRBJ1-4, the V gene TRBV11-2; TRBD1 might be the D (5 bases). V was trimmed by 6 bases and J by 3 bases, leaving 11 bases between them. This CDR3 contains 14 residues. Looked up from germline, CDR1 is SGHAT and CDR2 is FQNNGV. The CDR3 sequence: CASRGTASNEKLFF. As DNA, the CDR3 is TGTGCCAGCAGGGGGACGGCCTCTAATGAAAAACTGTTTTTT.

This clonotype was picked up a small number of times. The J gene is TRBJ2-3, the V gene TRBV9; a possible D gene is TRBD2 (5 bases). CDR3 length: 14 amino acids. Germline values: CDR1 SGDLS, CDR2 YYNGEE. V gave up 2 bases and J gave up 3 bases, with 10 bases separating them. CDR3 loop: CASSVVGETDTQYF. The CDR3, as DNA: TGTGCCAGCAGCGTTGTTGGGGAGACAGATACGCAGTATTTT.

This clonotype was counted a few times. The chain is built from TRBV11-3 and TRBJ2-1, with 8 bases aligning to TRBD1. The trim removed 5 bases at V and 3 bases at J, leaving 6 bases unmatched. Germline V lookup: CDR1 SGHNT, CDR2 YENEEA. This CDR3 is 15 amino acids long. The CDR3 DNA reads TGTGCCAGCAGCCCCACGGACAGGGTCTACAATGAGCAGTTCTTC. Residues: CASSPTDRVYNEQFF.

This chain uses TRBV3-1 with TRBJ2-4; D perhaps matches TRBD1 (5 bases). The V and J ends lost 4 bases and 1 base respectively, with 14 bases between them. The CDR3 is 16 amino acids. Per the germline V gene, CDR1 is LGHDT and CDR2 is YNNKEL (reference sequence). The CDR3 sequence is CASSPPWGPAKNIQYF. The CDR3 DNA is TGTGCCAGCAGCCCCCCGTGGGGCCCGGCCAAAAACATTCAGTACTTC.

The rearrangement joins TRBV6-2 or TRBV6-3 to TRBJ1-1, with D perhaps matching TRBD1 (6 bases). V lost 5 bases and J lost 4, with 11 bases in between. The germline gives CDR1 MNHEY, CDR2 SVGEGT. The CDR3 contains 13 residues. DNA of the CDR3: TGTGCCAGCAGTGAACAGGGTTTCACTGAAGCTTTCTTT. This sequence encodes CASSEQGFTEAFF.

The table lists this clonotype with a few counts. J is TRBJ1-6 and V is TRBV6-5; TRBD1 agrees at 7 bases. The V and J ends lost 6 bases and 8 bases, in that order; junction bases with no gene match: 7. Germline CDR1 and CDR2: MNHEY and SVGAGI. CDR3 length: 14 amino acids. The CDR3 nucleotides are TGTGCCAGCAGCCTACAGGGGTTGGATTCACCCCTCCACTTT. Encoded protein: CASSLQGLDSPLHF.

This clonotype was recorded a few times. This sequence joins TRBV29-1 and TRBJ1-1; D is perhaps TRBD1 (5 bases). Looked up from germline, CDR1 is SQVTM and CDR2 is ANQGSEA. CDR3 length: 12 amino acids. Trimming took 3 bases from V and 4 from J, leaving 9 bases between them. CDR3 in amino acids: CSVEGDPTEAFF. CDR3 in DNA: TGCAGCGTTGAGGGGGATCCCACTGAAGCTTTCTTT. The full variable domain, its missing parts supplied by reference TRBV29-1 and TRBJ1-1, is SAVISQKPSRDICQRGTSLTIQCQVDSQVTMMFWYRQQPGQSLTLIATANQGSEATYESGFVIDKFPISRPNLTFSTLTVSNMSPEDSSIYLCSVEGDPTEAFFGQGTRLTVV.

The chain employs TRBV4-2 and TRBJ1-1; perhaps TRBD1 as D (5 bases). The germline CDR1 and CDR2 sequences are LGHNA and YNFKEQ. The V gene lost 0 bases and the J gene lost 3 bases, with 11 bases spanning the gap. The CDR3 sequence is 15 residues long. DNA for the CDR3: TGTGCCAGCAGCCAAGATCGGGACGGGGACACTGAAGCTTTCTTT. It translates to CASSQDRDGDTEAFF.

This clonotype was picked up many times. CDR3 loop: CASSLIGRTNTGELFF. The CDR3 coding sequence is TGTGCCAGCAGCTTAATAGGGCGGACGAACACCGGGGAGCTGTTTTTT. V gene TRBV7-9 combines with J gene TRBJ2-2; D is undetermined. Germline loops: CDR1 SEHNR, CDR2 FQNEAQ (reference sequence). Trimming removed 2 bases at V and 0 bases at J, with 10 bases between. This CDR3 spans 16 amino acids.

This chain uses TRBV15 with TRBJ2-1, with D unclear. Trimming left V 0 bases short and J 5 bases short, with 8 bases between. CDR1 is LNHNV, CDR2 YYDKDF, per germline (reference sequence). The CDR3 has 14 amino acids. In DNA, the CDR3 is TGTGCCACCAGCAGAGACGCCGTCCACAATGAGCAGTTCTTC. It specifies CATSRDAVHNEQFF.

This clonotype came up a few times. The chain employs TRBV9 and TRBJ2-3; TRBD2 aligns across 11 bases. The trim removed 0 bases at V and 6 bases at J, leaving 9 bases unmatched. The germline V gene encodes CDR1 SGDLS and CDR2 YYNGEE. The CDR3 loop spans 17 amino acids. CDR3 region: CASSVALVAGGLDTQYF. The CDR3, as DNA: TGTGCCAGCAGCGTAGCTCTAGTAGCGGGGGGGCTTGATACGCAGTATTTT.

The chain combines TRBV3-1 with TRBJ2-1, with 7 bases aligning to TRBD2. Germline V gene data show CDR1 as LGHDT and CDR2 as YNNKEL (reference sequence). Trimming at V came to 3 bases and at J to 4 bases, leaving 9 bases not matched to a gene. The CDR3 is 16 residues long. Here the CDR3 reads CASSQMGLAGYNEQFF. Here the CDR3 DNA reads TGTGCCAGCAGCCAGATGGGCTTAGCGGGTTACAATGAGCAGTTCTTC.

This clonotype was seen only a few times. The CDR3 spells CAWSQRSDQPQHF. As DNA, the CDR3 is TGTGCCTGGAGTCAAAGATCGGATCAGCCCCAGCATTTT. The chain links TRBV30 to TRBJ1-5; D is uncertain. This CDR3 contains 13 residues. V was clipped by 2 bases and J by 5 bases, with 10 bases between them. Germline CDR1 reads GTSNPN; CDR2 reads SVGIG (reference sequence).

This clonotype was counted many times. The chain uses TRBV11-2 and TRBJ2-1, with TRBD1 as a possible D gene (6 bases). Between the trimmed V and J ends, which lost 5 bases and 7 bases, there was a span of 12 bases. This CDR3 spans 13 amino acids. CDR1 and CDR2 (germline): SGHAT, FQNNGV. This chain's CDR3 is CASSLGTLNEQFF. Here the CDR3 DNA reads TGTGCCAGCAGCCTCGGGACATTGAATGAGCAGTTCTTC.

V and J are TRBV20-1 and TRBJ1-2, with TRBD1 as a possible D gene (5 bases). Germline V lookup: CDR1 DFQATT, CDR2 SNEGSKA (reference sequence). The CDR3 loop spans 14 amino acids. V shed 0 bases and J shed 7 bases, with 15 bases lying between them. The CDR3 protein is CSARESLGLPGYTF. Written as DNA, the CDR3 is TGCAGTGCTAGAGAATCGCTGGGACTCCCTGGCTACACCTTC.

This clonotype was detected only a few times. CDR3 coding DNA: TGCGCCAGCAGCTTGCGACAGGGAGGGGAAGGCTACACCTTC. It encodes CASSLRQGGEGYTF. The rearrangement links TRBV5-1 to TRBJ1-2; 7 positions match TRBD1. CDR3 length equals 14 residues. V gave up 1 base and J gave up 8 bases; unmatched junction bases: 8. Germline values: CDR1 SGHRS, CDR2 YFSETQ.

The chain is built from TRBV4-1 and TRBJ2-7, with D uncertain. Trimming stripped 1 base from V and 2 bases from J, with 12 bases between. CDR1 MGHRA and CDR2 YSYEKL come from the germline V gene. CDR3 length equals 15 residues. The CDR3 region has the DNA TGCGCCAGCAGCCAAGTGGGTGGCAATACCTACGAGCAGTACTTC. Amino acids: CASSQVGGNTYEQYF.

The CDR3 sequence is CASSRLWGGATNEKLFF. CDR3 sequence (DNA): TGCGCCAGCAGCCGGCTTTGGGGGGGGGCAACTAATGAAAAACTGTTTTTT. The chain links TRBV4-1 to TRBJ1-4, with a possible D match to TRBD1 (5 bases). Germline V gene data show CDR1 as MGHRA and CDR2 as YSYEKL. The V end lost 4 bases, the J end lost 0 bases, and 15 bases lay between the germline ends. This CDR3 spans 17 amino acids.

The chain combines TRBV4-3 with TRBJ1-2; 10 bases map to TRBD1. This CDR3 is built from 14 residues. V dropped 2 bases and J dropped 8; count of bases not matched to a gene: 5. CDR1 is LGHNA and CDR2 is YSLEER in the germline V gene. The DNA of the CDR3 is TGCGCCAGCAGCCAATGGACAGGGGGGCACGGCTACACCTTC. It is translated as CASSQWTGGHGYTF.

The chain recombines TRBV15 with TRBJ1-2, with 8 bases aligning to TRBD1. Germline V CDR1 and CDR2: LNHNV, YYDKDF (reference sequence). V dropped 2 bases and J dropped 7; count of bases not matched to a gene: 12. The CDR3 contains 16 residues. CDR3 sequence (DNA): TGTGCCACCAGCAGAAAAATAGACAGGGGCAATGGTGGCTACACCTTC. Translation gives CATSRKIDRGNGGYTF.